A selection of T cell receptor beta chains follows, all from one sample in a study of T cell responses to AZD1222 COVID-19 vaccine. Here immunoSEQ multiplex PCR was the method, and the copy in TCRdb shows in-frame clones only, minus some. There are about 150,000 clones in the sample; about 90% occur only once, and approximately 5% lies in the top ten. The sequences come from peripheral blood, collected on day 0 of AZD1222 vaccination. These receptors were obtained from an adult in good health. Each CDR3 is given with its conserved first and last residue. Each record gives: V gene, D gene, J gene, CDR3 protein. The D gene is left open where the match is weak.

TRBV23-1	NA	TRBJ2-7	CASSQSDGYEQYF
TRBV16	TRBD1	TRBJ2-7	CASSPLSTQGANSYEQYF
TRBV19	NA	TRBJ2-2	CASSILGTNTGELFF
TRBV6-5	NA	TRBJ1-2	CASSTGSGARGYTF
TRBV18	TRBD1	TRBJ1-5	CASSPQGTGTNGQPQHF
TRBV27	NA	TRBJ2-3	CASSLRPNTDTQYF
TRBV10-3	TRBD1	TRBJ1-5	CAISESTGGNNQPQHF
TRBV6-2/TRBV6-3	NA	TRBJ2-1	CASSWGLLANEQFF
TRBV19	NA	TRBJ1-5	CASSRGSNQPQHF
TRBV11-2	TRBD1	TRBJ1-1	CASSPRTGWNTEAFF
TRBV28	NA	TRBJ1-3	CASSTLWQGNTIYF
TRBV12-3/TRBV12-4	TRBD1	TRBJ2-7	CASRLQGAYEQYF
TRBV28	TRBD2	TRBJ2-1	CASSLSSGGRNEQFF